This T cell receptor beta chain originates from a study of breast tumors, draining lymph nodes, adjacent tissues. Study results and caveats: The data were judged consistent with most tumor T cells coming from lymph node and expanding in tumor.

TCRdb analysed the multiplex PCR reads with MiXCR anew, one entry per CDR3 protein. The table lists 150,000 to 200,000 distinct CDR3 sequences, roughly a third of them singletons. Germline V CDR1 and CDR2: SGHVS, FQNEAQ. The CDR3 extends over 14 amino acids. Trimming shortened V by 7 bases and J by 0 bases, and 12 bases separated the two germline ends. Axillary draining lymph nodes of breast cancer patients supplied the node samples. This clonotype has a count of ten or more. Its antigen is unknown. This sequence joins TRBV7-8 and TRBJ2-5, with D unclear. The sample comprised axillary lymph node tissue. The clonotype originates from a female donor with breast cancer. Some clones in this sample may be carry-over from other donors' samples. The CDR3 here is CASTESGYQETQYF. For the CDR3, the DNA is TGTGCCAGCACCGAATCTGGTTACCAAGAGACCCAGTACTTC.